A single sample is the source of the 20 T cell receptor beta chains below, sequenced in a study of blood T cell repertoires in COVID-19. Clones were sequenced by immunoSEQ multiplex PCR, and TCRdb holds only the in-frame ones, with some missing. The table shows over 200,000 clones, with 70% to 90% occurring only once. The sample was PBMCs or T cells enriched from blood (not recorded which). These receptors all come from a man under 40 who had recovered from COVID-19.

This clone was seen a single time. The V call is TRBV5-5, the J call TRBJ1-1, with 7 bases lining up with TRBD1. V shed 0 bases, J shed 1 base, and the junction held 12 bases outside the gene matches. The CDR3 extends over 18 amino acids. Germline V lookup: CDR1 SGHKS, CDR2 YYEKEE (reference sequence). The CDR3 DNA reads as TGTGCCAGCAGCTTGGGTCTGAATCTTGGGACAGCGAACACTGAAGCTTTCTTT. This encodes CASSLGLNLGTANTEAFF.

CDR3 sequence (DNA): TGTGCCAGCAGGAGGGGCGGTGGTGTAGCGGGGGGCACAGATACGCAGTATTTT. This encodes CASRRGGGVAGGTDTQYF. The chain is built from TRBV7-2 and TRBJ2-3, with 9 bases lining up with TRBD2. The CDR3 is 18 residues long. Germline CDR1 is SGHTA and CDR2 is FQGNSA. The ends lost 6 bases at V and 1 base at J; junction bases unmatched: 14.

V gene TRBV10-3 combines with J gene TRBJ2-1; 7 positions agree with TRBD2. After removal of 11 bases from V and 9 bases from J, the junction contained 13 bases not matched to a gene. Per germline, CDR1 ENHRY and CDR2 SYGVKD. The CDR3 is made up of 13 amino acids. The CDR3 protein is CAAWEGIGAEQFF. The CDR3 bases are TGTGCCGCCTGGGAGGGTATCGGGGCTGAGCAGTTCTTC.

The CDR3 reads CASSLMRTSGSSYEQYF. The CDR3 DNA reads as TGTGCCAGCAGCTTGATGAGGACTAGCGGGTCCTCCTACGAGCAGTACTTC. This chain uses TRBV7-2 with TRBJ2-7; 11 nucleotides match TRBD2. The CDR3 consists of 17 residues. Germline lookup yields CDR1 SGHTA and CDR2 FQGNSA. Trimming at V came to 3 bases and at J to 0 bases, leaving 7 bases not matched to a gene.

The chain is built from TRBV28 and TRBJ2-1; D uncertain. This CDR3 is 16 amino acids long. Trimming removed 4 bases from V and 0 bases from J, with 13 bases in between. The germline gives CDR1 MDHEN, CDR2 SYDVKM. The CDR3 nucleotides are TGTGCCAGCAGTTCTCTGAATTTGCGCTCCTACAATGAGCAGTTCTTC. This gives the protein CASSSLNLRSYNEQFF.

The CDR3 coding sequence is TGCGCCAGCTCTTTGTCCACCAAAGCGGCCGGGGAGCTGTTTTTT. Translating it yields CASSLSTKAAGELFF. The chain is built from TRBV10-2 and TRBJ2-2, with a possible D match to TRBD2 (5 bases). The V gene's germline CDR1 is WSHSY and CDR2 SAAADI. Trimming removed 8 bases at V and 6 bases at J, with 19 bases between. There are 15 residues in the CDR3.

For the CDR3, the DNA is TGTGCCAGCAGTCTCCCTACCGGGACAGGTTATAGCAATCAGCCCCAGCATTTT. This gives the protein CASSLPTGTGYSNQPQHF. This chain links TRBV28 with TRBJ1-5; TRBD1 matches at 8 bases. This CDR3 has 18 amino acids. Germline V gene lookup returns CDR1 MDHEN and CDR2 SYDVKM. Trimming at V came to 5 bases and at J to 0 bases, leaving 12 bases not matched to a gene. The entire variable domain, with the rest obtained from reference TRBV28 and TRBJ1-5, is as follows: DVKVTQSSRYLVKRTGEKVFLECVQDMDHENMFWYRQDPGLGLRLIYFSYDVKMKEKGDIPEGYSVSREKKERFSLILESASTNQTSMYLCASSLPTGTGYSNQPQHFGDGTRLSIL.

Written as DNA, the CDR3 is TGTGCCAGCAGTGACAGGGGTGGTTACACTGAAGCTTTCTTT. It is translated as CASSDRGGYTEAFF. The chain carries TRBV6-1 and TRBJ1-1; a possible D gene is TRBD1 (6 bases). The CDR3 covers 14 residues. Germline lookup yields CDR1 MNHNS and CDR2 SASEGT. Deletions cut 3 bases from V and 3 bases from J, with 11 bases between.

This chain links TRBV18 with TRBJ2-2, with D possibly matching TRBD1 (5 bases). The CDR3 runs to 15 residues. CDR1 and CDR2 from the germline V gene are KGHSH and LQKENI. Trimming cost V 0 bases and J 4 bases, with 9 bases left between them. In DNA, the CDR3 is TGTGCCAGCTCACCACCAGGGGCGCCCACCGGGGAGCTGTTTTTT. It translates to CASSPPGAPTGELFF.

This rearrangement joins TRBV5-6 to TRBJ1-1; D ambiguous. The CDR3 sequence is 16 residues long. Per germline, CDR1 SGHDT and CDR2 YYEEEE. Trimming cost V 1 base and J 5 bases, with 18 bases left between them. In nucleotides, the CDR3 is TGTGCCAGCAGCTTGAAAAGCGGGCAGTGGGATACTGAAGCTTTCTTT. Translating it yields CASSLKSGQWDTEAFF.

V and J are TRBV7-9 and TRBJ1-4; D is perhaps TRBD1 (6 bases). The CDR3 is 12 residues long. Trimming removed 3 bases at V and 15 bases at J, with 14 bases between. CDR1 is SEHNR and CDR2 is FQNEAQ in the germline V gene (reference sequence). In nucleotides, the CDR3 is TGTGCCAGCAGCTTTCGGGACACTACTATGTTTTTT. It codes for CASSFRDTTMFF.

The CDR3 loop is CASSEGQGERPDGYTF. The CDR3 DNA sequence: TGTGCCAGCAGTGAGGGACAGGGAGAACGGCCCGATGGCTACACCTTC. The chain couples TRBV6-1 to TRBJ1-2; 9 bases line up with TRBD1. The CDR3 contains 16 residues. The V gene's germline CDR1 is MNHNS and CDR2 SASEGT. With 3 bases clipped from V and 6 bases from J, the junction kept 11 bases outside the gene matches.

This sequence joins TRBV3-1 (or the pseudogene TRBV3-2) and TRBJ2-7; 8 bases align to TRBD2. Germline V lookup: CDR1 LGHDT, CDR2 YNNKEL (reference sequence). With 4 bases clipped from V and 5 bases from J, the junction kept 7 bases outside the gene matches. The CDR3 runs to 14 residues. CDR3 protein: CASSPRIAGNEQYF. The CDR3 DNA reads as TGTGCCAGCAGCCCTCGGATAGCGGGAAACGAGCAGTACTTC.

The V gene is TRBV6-5, the J gene TRBJ2-3, with a possible D match to TRBD1 (5 bases). In germline, CDR1 is MNHEY, CDR2 SVGAGI. Trimming removed 4 bases at V and 6 bases at J, with 14 bases between. This CDR3 is built from 14 residues. The CDR3 reads CASSSSRQPDTQYF. In nucleotides, the CDR3 is TGTGCCAGCAGTTCCTCGAGACAGCCGGATACGCAGTATTTT.

This clone was counted once. The chain combines TRBV28 with TRBJ2-3; TRBD1 matches at 9 bases. The CDR3 consists of 17 residues. V lost 4 bases and J lost 3; bases outside the gene matches: 11. Germline V gene sequence: CDR1 MDHEN, CDR2 SYDVKM. CDR3 sequence reads: CASSSFLQGARTDTQYF. CDR3 bases: TGTGCCAGCAGTTCATTTCTACAGGGGGCGAGGACAGATACGCAGTATTTT.

The V and J genes are TRBV11-2 and TRBJ2-7, with D possibly TRBD1 on 5 matching bases. This CDR3 region has 15 residues. Trimming took off 1 base at V and 3 bases at J, with 13 bases between the two ends. Germline CDR1 and CDR2: SGHAT and FQNNGV. CDR3 nucleotide sequence: TGTGCCAGCAGCTTAGCCCCGCAGGGTTTCTACGAGCAGTACTTC. Its translation: CASSLAPQGFYEQYF.

This rearrangement joins TRBV5-1 to TRBJ2-1, with D uncertain. This CDR3 has 12 amino acids. Germline values: CDR1 SGHRS, CDR2 YFSETQ. Trimming took 0 bases from V and 8 from J, leaving 6 bases between them. CDR3 region: CASSLGSDEQFF. The CDR3, as DNA: TGCGCCAGCAGCTTGGGGTCAGATGAGCAGTTCTTC.

This clone occurred a few times. The rearrangement uses TRBV7-9 and TRBJ1-4; D unclear. The length of the CDR3 is 14 residues. Germline CDR1 is SEHNR and CDR2 is FQNEAQ (reference sequence). Trimming removed 2 bases at V and 3 bases at J, with 7 bases between. The CDR3, as DNA: TGTGCCAGCAGCTTAATGGCATCTAATGAAAAACTGTTTTTT. Its translation: CASSLMASNEKLFF.

J is TRBJ2-1 and V is TRBV5-1, with D perhaps matching TRBD1 (6 bases). Germline CDR1 reads SGHRS; CDR2 reads YFSETQ. The length of the CDR3 is 15 residues. Between the trimmed V and J ends, which lost 4 bases and 0 bases, there was a span of 11 bases. CDR3 coding DNA: TGCGCCAGCAGCCCTCAGGGGAGCTCCTACAATGAGCAGTTCTTC. Protein product: CASSPQGSSYNEQFF.

The V gene is TRBV30, the J gene TRBJ2-7; D remains ambiguous. The V gene's germline CDR1 is GTSNPN and CDR2 SVGIG (reference sequence). The CDR3 consists of 15 residues. V was shortened by 0 bases and J by 3 bases, with 15 bases between the two germline ends. In DNA form, the CDR3 reads TGTGCCTGGAGTGTACGTAGGAGTCCCCTCTACGAGCAGTACTTC. The encoded protein is CAWSVRRSPLYEQYF.